This entry lists 26 T cell receptor beta chains sequenced from one sample in a study of OX40 agonist ivuxolimab in advanced cancers. TCRdb keeps only in-frame clones here, not all; method: immunoSEQ multiplex PCR. The table shows tens of thousands of clones, with roughly 90% occurring only once. The material sequenced was CD4+ or CD8+ T cells sorted from blood, taken in a trial of the OX40 agonist ivuxolimab. These receptors came from an adult with an advanced solid tumor such as melanoma, head and neck, liver or kidney cancer.

V gene TRBV7-6 combines with J gene TRBJ2-2; 12 nucleotides align to TRBD2. With V trimmed by 5 bases and J by 3 bases, 4 bases remained unmatched. Germline CDR1 and CDR2: SGHVS and FNYEAQ. This CDR3 spans 16 amino acids. CDR3 coding DNA: TGTGCCAGCAGCCAGACTAGCGGGGGAGACACCGGGGAGCTGTTTTTT. Its protein product is CASSQTSGGDTGELFF.

The CDR3: CASSRWLTGDEQYF. For the CDR3, the DNA is TGTGCCAGCAGTCGGTGGTTGACAGGGGACGAGCAGTACTTC. V gene TRBV27 combines with J gene TRBJ2-7, with 8 bases that match TRBD1. The CDR3 is 14 residues long. The V and J ends lost 5 bases and 5 bases, in that order; junction bases with no gene match: 8. Per the germline V gene, CDR1 is MNHEY and CDR2 is SMNVEV (reference sequence).

J is TRBJ2-1 and V is TRBV5-6, with TRBD1 as a possible D gene (6 bases). Trimming took off 7 bases at V and 0 bases at J, with 11 bases between the two ends. The CDR3 totals 14 residues. Looked up from germline, CDR1 is SGHDT and CDR2 is YYEEEE. The CDR3 region is CASLTGSSYNEQFF. The CDR3 DNA is TGTGCCAGCCTTACAGGGAGCTCCTACAATGAGCAGTTCTTC.

Of note for this clone: At one of its ends the junction is not consistent with the germline gene, which may arise from a read error. The rearrangement links TRBV7-7 to TRBJ2-1; TRBD2 agrees at 10 bases. The CDR3 has 16 amino acids. Germline V gene sequence: CDR1 SSHAT, CDR2 FNYEAQ (reference sequence). The chain's CDR3 is CASSLANERGGNEQFF. Written as DNA, the CDR3 is TGTGCTAGCAGCTTAGCGAACGAGCGGGGGGGGAATGAGCAGTTCTTC.

J is TRBJ2-1 and V is TRBV6-4, with 8 positions matching TRBD1. This CDR3 contains 16 residues. With 4 bases clipped from V and 0 bases from J, the junction kept 5 bases outside the gene matches. CDR1 is MRHNA and CDR2 is SNTAGT in the germline V gene. The CDR3 sequence is CASSGAGGSSYNEQFF. The CDR3 bases are TGTGCCAGCAGTGGGGCAGGGGGCAGCTCCTACAATGAGCAGTTCTTC.

This chain uses TRBV4-3 with TRBJ1-3; D call uncertain. The CDR3 is 14 residues long. The germline V and J ends were trimmed by 0 bases and 9 bases, with 12 bases remaining between them. Germline CDR1 reads LGHNA; CDR2 reads YSLEER. The CDR3 nucleotides are TGCGCCAGCAGCCAAGATTCCGGGAAAAGCACCATATATTTT. Its translation is CASSQDSGKSTIYF.

This sequence joins TRBV19 and TRBJ2-7; 8 bases are a match to TRBD1. The V and J ends lost 1 base and 4 bases, in that order; junction bases with no gene match: 6. Germline CDR1 and CDR2: LNHDA and SQIVND (reference sequence). The CDR3 has 15 residues. The CDR3 DNA reads as TGTGCCAGTAGTATAGGGTATGGACAGGGTTACGAGCAGTACTTC. It codes for CASSIGYGQGYEQYF.

The chain links TRBV11-2 to TRBJ1-2; maybe TRBD1 (6 bases). V was cut by 1 base and J by 6 bases, with 18 bases left in between. The CDR3 spans 16 residues. CDR1 is SGHAT and CDR2 is FQNNGV in the germline V gene. DNA for the CDR3: TGTGCCAGCAGCTTAGGAACCCTACAGGGCCCCCATGGCTACACCTTC. As protein: CASSLGTLQGPHGYTF.

J is TRBJ2-1 and V is TRBV2; 8 nucleotides agree with TRBD2. Germline V gene lookup returns CDR1 SNHLY and CDR2 FYNNEI. V trimming: 1 base; J trimming: 12 bases; junction bases outside the gene matches: 14. This CDR3 comprises 16 residues. CDR3 region: CASSEGLAIYLGGQFF. The CDR3 DNA reads as TGTGCCAGCAGTGAAGGACTAGCGATTTACCTGGGGGGGCAGTTCTTC.

V is TRBV11-2 and J is TRBJ2-3; D uncertain. Germline V gene data show CDR1 as SGHAT and CDR2 as FQNNGV. V lost 4 bases and J lost 1, with 9 bases in between. This CDR3 contains 14 residues. The CDR3 DNA reads as TGTGCCAGCAGCTATGGGGTGGGCACAGATACGCAGTATTTT. It yields the protein CASSYGVGTDTQYF. Full variable domain (remainder filled in from reference TRBV11-2 and TRBJ2-3): EAGVAQSPRYKIIEKRQSVAFWCNPISGHATLYWYQQILGQGPKLLIQFQNNGVVDDSQLPKDRFSAERLKGVDSTLKIQPAKLEDSAVYLCASSYGVGTDTQYFGPGTRLTVL.

The chain employs TRBV7-8 and TRBJ1-5, with 7 bases aligning to TRBD1. With 1 base clipped from V and 2 bases from J, the junction kept 8 bases outside the gene matches. The CDR3 length is 17 residues. Germline CDR1 SGHVS, CDR2 FQNEAQ. CDR3 sequence: CASSLDWPGQRNQPQHF. CDR3 bases: TGTGCCAGCAGCTTAGATTGGCCGGGACAGCGCAATCAGCCCCAGCATTTT.

V is TRBV7-2 and J is TRBJ1-5; tentatively, D is TRBD1 (6 bases). Germline CDR1 SGHTA, CDR2 FQGNSA. Deletions cut 1 base from V and 6 bases from J, with 13 bases between. CDR3 length: 15 amino acids. CDR3 coding DNA: TGTGCCAGCAGCTTAGTTCGGACAGCTATTCAGCCCCAGCATTTT. Protein sequence: CASSLVRTAIQPQHF.

The rearrangement uses TRBV19 and TRBJ2-7, with D perhaps matching TRBD2 (6 bases). Germline lookup yields CDR1 LNHDA and CDR2 SQIVND (reference sequence). This CDR3 has 13 residues. V lost 5 bases and J 0 bases, leaving 8 bases between the germline ends. The CDR3 DNA reads TGTGCCAGTAGTGGAGGGAGCTCCTACGAGCAGTACTTC. This codes for CASSGGSSYEQYF.

This sequence joins TRBV27 and TRBJ2-7; perhaps TRBD1 as D (5 bases). V lost 4 bases to trimming and J lost 6 bases, with 16 bases between them. The CDR3 is made up of 14 amino acids. Germline V lookup: CDR1 MNHEY, CDR2 SMNVEV (reference sequence). CDR3 in amino acids: CASSSLVQTAEQYF. CDR3 coding DNA: TGTGCCAGCAGTTCTTTGGTTCAGACAGCCGAGCAGTACTTC.

The V and J genes are TRBV30 and TRBJ1-1; D uncertain. The V and J ends lost 8 bases and 5 bases respectively, with 6 bases between them. This CDR3 spans 9 amino acids. Looked up from germline, CDR1 is GTSNPN and CDR2 is SVGIG (reference sequence). This chain's CDR3 is CAGGTEAFF. The CDR3 nucleotides read TGTGCCGGAGGGACTGAAGCTTTCTTT.

V gene TRBV6-5 combines with J gene TRBJ2-5; 7 bases map to TRBD2. Germline assignment: CDR1 MNHEY and CDR2 SVGAGI. The CDR3 loop spans 15 amino acids. The junction had 4 bases not matched to a gene; V was cut back by 2 bases and J by 1 base. The CDR3 coding sequence is TGTGCCAGCAGTTACGGGGGGAGGGGCCAAGAGACCCAGTACTTC. Protein: CASSYGGRGQETQYF.

The chain uses TRBV10-1 and TRBJ1-2, with D hard to call. This CDR3 region has 14 residues. CDR1 is WNHNN, CDR2 SYGVQD, per germline (reference sequence). Trimming left V 5 bases short and J 2 bases short, with 12 bases between. The CDR3 is CASSTQSENYGYTF. The CDR3 coding sequence is TGCGCCAGCAGTACACAGTCAGAGAACTATGGCTACACCTTC.

The chain is built from TRBV6-5 and TRBJ1-1, with D possibly TRBD1 on 5 matching bases. This CDR3 spans 13 amino acids. Germline CDR1 and CDR2: MNHEY and SVGAGI. V was trimmed by 2 bases and J by 2 bases, leaving 6 bases between them. CDR3 in amino acids: CASSYTGNTEAFF. The CDR3 region has the DNA TGTGCCAGCAGTTACACAGGAAACACTGAAGCTTTCTTT.

This sequence joins TRBV4-2 and TRBJ1-1; 7 nucleotides match TRBD1. Germline trimming cut 0 bases from V and 7 bases from J; bases unmatched to any gene: 8. There are 15 residues in the CDR3. From germline, CDR1 is LGHNA and CDR2 YNFKEQ. The CDR3 reads CASSQEQGERGEAFF. The CDR3 coding sequence is TGTGCCAGCAGCCAAGAGCAGGGGGAGAGGGGTGAAGCTTTCTTT.

The V and J genes are TRBV7-9 and TRBJ2-7, with D perhaps given as TRBD1 or TRBD2 (5 bases each). V was clipped by 3 bases and J by 5 bases, with 11 bases between them. Germline V lookup: CDR1 SEHNR, CDR2 FQNEAQ (reference sequence). The CDR3 is made up of 13 amino acids. CDR3 DNA sequence: TGTGCCAGCAGCTTTCCCGGGGACGACGAGCAGTACTTC. Its translation is CASSFPGDDEQYF.

The rearrangement links TRBV7-8 to TRBJ2-2; tentative D call: TRBD1 (5 bases). The germline CDR1 and CDR2 sequences are SGHVS and FQNEAQ. V was trimmed by 1 base and J by 9 bases, leaving 24 bases between them. This CDR3 has 18 residues. For the CDR3, the DNA is TGTGCCAGCAGCTTAGTCGTTTTACAGGAAGCCGGGTACCGGGAGCTGTTTTTT. Its protein is CASSLVVLQEAGYRELFF.

This chain joins TRBV6-1 and TRBJ2-7; D might be TRBD1 or TRBD2, each matching 5 bases. V was cut by 5 bases and J by 6 bases, with 8 bases left in between. CDR3 size: 11 residues. Germline CDR1 MNHNS, CDR2 SASEGT. The CDR3: CASSYGGEQYF. For the CDR3, the DNA is TGTGCCAGCAGTTATGGGGGCGAGCAGTACTTC.

The chain is built from TRBV4-1 and TRBJ2-1; either TRBD1 or TRBD2 may fit D (5 bases each). Germline V gene data show CDR1 as MGHRA and CDR2 as YSYEKL. V lost 1 base, J lost 9 bases, and 10 bases lay in between. The length of the CDR3 is 13 residues. This CDR3 is CASSQGGAGEQFF. The DNA for the CDR3 is TGCGCCAGCAGCCAAGGAGGGGCGGGTGAGCAGTTCTTC.

This clone was seen once. This chain joins TRBV4-2 and TRBJ1-1, with D tentatively TRBD1 (5 bases). Trimming pared 1 base from V and 6 bases from J, leaving 24 bases between. The CDR3 is 18 residues long. Per the germline V gene, CDR1 is LGHNA and CDR2 is YNFKEQ. CDR3 nucleotide sequence: TGTGCCAGCAGCCAAGTTTGGACCGGGACCCCTGGGGAGGCTGAAGCTTTCTTT. Amino acids: CASSQVWTGTPGEAEAFF.

The chain recombines TRBV25-1 with TRBJ2-5; D is undetermined. Trimming pared 4 bases from V and 5 bases from J, leaving 5 bases between. Germline V gene sequence: CDR1 MGHDK, CDR2 SYGVNS. The CDR3 has 11 amino acids. CDR3 protein: CASSVVETQYF. The DNA of the CDR3 is TGTGCCAGCAGTGTGGTCGAGACCCAGTACTTC. The full variable domain, with the rest looked up from reference TRBV25-1 and TRBJ2-5, is EADIYQTPRYLVIGTGKKITLECSQTMGHDKMYWYQQDPGMELHLIHYSYGVNSTEKGDLSSESTVSRIRTEHFPLTLESARPSHTSQYLCASSVVETQYFGPGTRLLVL.

This chain links TRBV5-5 with TRBJ2-1; TRBD1 matches at 12 bases. CDR3 length equals 15 residues. The junction had 8 bases not matched to a gene; V was cut back by 6 bases and J by 7 bases. Germline V CDR1 and CDR2: SGHKS, YYEKEE (reference sequence). CDR3 sequence reads: CASTIGTGGLNEQFF. As DNA, the CDR3 is TGTGCCAGCACCATAGGGACAGGGGGCTTAAATGAGCAGTTCTTC.